The following is a TCR beta chain sequence with its context. Its cognate antigen is unknown. Produced via immunoSEQ multiplex PCR; TCRdb's table is partial and in-frame only. The data hold fewer than 120,000 clones, with 80% to 95% observed a single time. This entry is derived from a study of T cell responses to AZD1222 COVID-19 vaccine. Study context: Second-dose groups at about 4 or about 12 weeks were pooled.

The trim removed 7 bases at V and 1 base at J, leaving 7 bases unmatched. From germline, CDR1 is SQVTM and CDR2 ANQGSEA. This CDR3 comprises 13 residues. Whole-study results and caveats: Breadth and depth of Spike-specific TCRs rose after two AZD1222 doses. Females outnumbered males among donors, who were mostly white British; clonal diversity was possibly underestimated. Of the AZD1222 recipients, only 5 or 6 were seropositive at baseline.

The sequence was obtained from an adult in good health. This sample comprised peripheral blood, obtained on day 0 of AZD1222 vaccination. V and J are TRBV29-1 and TRBJ2-7, with 7 bases aligning to TRBD2. Here the CDR3 reads CSGCSGPSYEQYF. In DNA, the CDR3 is TGCAGCGGATGTAGCGGGCCTTCCTACGAGCAGTACTTC.